This entry concerns a single T cell receptor (beta chain). Its specificity is unknown. The sample originates from a study of T cell repertoires in cytomegalovirus infection. Trimming cost V 1 base and J 2 bases; bases outside gene matches: 8. The CDR3 runs 16 residues. Per germline, CDR1 LGHNA and CDR2 YSLEER. TCRdb passed the reads through MiXCR, listing each CDR3 protein once. This table has about 570,000 distinct CDR3 sequences, 40% appearing once. This sequence originates from a human donor in good health (CMV status not recorded). Some clones in this sample may be carry-over from other donors' samples. The rearrangement links TRBV4-3 to TRBJ2-7; 7 nucleotides agree with TRBD2. Source: cultured PBMCs, taken from culture after CMV antigen stimulation. The CDR3 reads CASSQVDGGSTYEQYF. The CDR3, as DNA: TGCGCCAGCAGCCAAGTTGACGGGGGGTCTACCTACGAGCAGTACTTC.